Following are 29 T cell receptor beta chains from one sample sequenced in a study of blood T cell repertoires in COVID-19. Profiling relied on immunoSEQ multiplex PCR, and the TCRdb table lists in-frame clones only, not all of them. The sample lists approximately 210,000 clones, 75% to 90% seen once, with 4% to 6% in the top ten. Source material: peripheral blood. The receptors stem from a woman between 40 and 50 years old with acute or convalescent COVID-19.

This chain links TRBV5-1 with TRBJ2-1; tentative D call: TRBD2 (6 bases). The V gene's germline CDR1 is SGHRS and CDR2 YFSETQ. CDR3 length: 13 amino acids. V lost 2 bases to trimming and J lost 5 bases, with 8 bases between them. The CDR3 loop reads CASSFWGDNEQFF. Here the CDR3 DNA reads TGCGCCAGCAGCTTTTGGGGGGACAATGAGCAGTTCTTC.

V gene TRBV7-8 combines with J gene TRBJ1-1; 7 nucleotides align to TRBD1. CDR3 length equals 15 residues. Germline V gives CDR1 SGHVS, CDR2 FQNEAQ. The J segment lost 6 bases and the V segment lost 5 bases, leaving 12 bases of the junction unmatched. CDR3 region: CASSPTTGLTAEAFF. The CDR3 DNA follows: TGTGCCAGCAGCCCAACGACAGGGCTAACGGCTGAAGCTTTCTTT.

The chain carries TRBV19 and TRBJ2-6, with TRBD1 matching 10 bases. This CDR3 is 16 amino acids long. V was pared by 6 bases and J by 0 bases, with 2 bases of the junction left unmatched. CDR1 and CDR2 from the germline V gene are LNHDA and SQIVND (reference sequence). The CDR3 DNA sequence: TGTGCCAGTAGGGACAGGGGGATCTCTGGGGCCAACGTCCTGACTTTC. Translating gives CASRDRGISGANVLTF. Variable domain in full (rest from reference TRBV19 and TRBJ2-6): DGGITQSPKYLFRKEGQNVTLSCEQNLNHDAMYWYRQDPGQGLRLIYYSQIVNDFQKGDIAEGYSVSREKKESFPLTVTSAQKNPTAFYLCASRDRGISGANVLTFGAGSRLTVL.

This rearrangement joins TRBV18 to TRBJ2-3, with 14 bases matching TRBD2. The CDR3 consists of 18 residues. Germline CDR1 reads KGHSH; CDR2 reads LQKENI. With 2 bases clipped from V and 0 bases from J, the junction kept 4 bases outside the gene matches. This CDR3 is CASSPTGTSGGSTDTQYF. DNA of the CDR3: TGTGCCAGCTCACCAACCGGGACTAGCGGGGGAAGCACAGATACGCAGTATTTT.

The rearrangement uses TRBV4-1 and TRBJ2-2; perhaps TRBD1 as D (5 bases). CDR3 length: 18 residues. Trimming stripped 3 bases from V and 0 bases from J, with 17 bases between. Germline V CDR1 and CDR2: MGHRA, YSYEKL. The CDR3 sequence is CASSHPTSRAANTGELFF. CDR3 nucleotides: TGCGCCAGCAGCCACCCCACCTCCAGGGCTGCGAACACCGGGGAGCTGTTTTTT.

The rearrangement links TRBV18 to TRBJ2-2; D gene ambiguous. The CDR3 runs to 13 residues. Trimming removed 7 bases at V and 2 bases at J, with 8 bases between. CDR1 and CDR2 (germline): KGHSH, LQKENI. In DNA form, the CDR3 reads TGTGCCAGCTTAACGGGTAACACCGGGGAGCTGTTTTTT. It is translated as CASLTGNTGELFF.

DNA for the CDR3: TGTGCCAGCAGCTTAGCGCTCTGGAGGGCGAACACTGAAGCTTTCTTT. Protein sequence: CASSLALWRANTEAFF. The gene calls are TRBV7-9 and TRBJ1-1; D remains ambiguous. This CDR3 spans 16 amino acids. Trimming shortened V by 0 bases and J by 1 base, and 12 bases separated the two germline ends. CDR1 and CDR2 from the germline V gene are SEHNR and FQNEAQ (reference sequence). The whole variable domain, filled in from reference TRBV7-9 and TRBJ1-1, reads DTGVSQNPRHKITKRGQNVTFRCDPISEHNRLYWYRQTLGQGPEFLTYFQNEAQLEKSRLLSDRFSAERPKGSFSTLEIQRTEQGDSAMYLCASSLALWRANTEAFFGQGTRLTVV.

The chain couples TRBV21-1 to TRBJ2-2; TRBD1 reflects the table's D call only, with no check against the DNA. TRBV21-1 is marked as a pseudogene. The CDR3 runs to 16 residues. As DNA, the CDR3 is TGTGCCAGCCCCACGGGACAGGGGTTGCGGACCGGGGAGCTGTTTTTT. Its translation is CASPTGQGLRTGELFF.

The chain employs TRBV4-2 and TRBJ2-6; 13 bases align to TRBD2. Germline loops: CDR1 LGHNA, CDR2 YNFKEQ. Unmatched junction bases numbered 10, after V lost 4 bases and J lost 1 base. There are 20 residues in the CDR3. The CDR3 reads CASSPTGTSGVGSGANVLTF. CDR3 bases: TGTGCCAGCAGCCCGACCGGGACTAGCGGGGTTGGGTCTGGGGCCAACGTCCTGACTTTC.

There are a few counts of this clone. The chain employs TRBV7-6 and TRBJ1-2, with unresolved D. The germline V and J ends were trimmed by 2 bases and 4 bases, with 11 bases remaining between them. CDR3 length: 14 amino acids. From germline, CDR1 is SGHVS and CDR2 FNYEAQ. Here the CDR3 reads CASSLSPQVYGYTF. The CDR3, as DNA: TGTGCCAGCAGCTTAAGCCCCCAGGTCTATGGCTACACCTTC.

CDR3 DNA: TGTGCCAGCTCAGTGACAGGGGGCGGCAATCAGCCCCAGCATTTT. Translation: CASSVTGGGNQPQHF. V usage is TRBV18 and J usage is TRBJ1-5, with 10 bases matching TRBD1. V was pared by 5 bases and J by 2 bases, with 3 bases of the junction left unmatched. The CDR3 totals 15 residues. In germline, CDR1 is KGHSH, CDR2 LQKENI.

The chain joins TRBV24-1 to TRBJ2-1; 8 nucleotides agree with TRBD2. J was trimmed by 7 bases and V by 1 base; bases with no gene match: 5. The length of the CDR3 is 15 residues. The germline CDR1 and CDR2 sequences are KGHDR and SFDVKD. The DNA for the CDR3 is TGTGCCACCAGTGATTTCGGGGGGGCCTGGAATGAGCAGTTCTTC. This codes for CATSDFGGAWNEQFF.

The V and J genes are TRBV5-5 and TRBJ1-3, with 7 bases fitting TRBD1. Germline CDR1 and CDR2: SGHKS and YYEKEE (reference sequence). V gave up 3 bases and J gave up 0 bases; unmatched junction bases: 12. The CDR3 has 18 amino acids. The CDR3 coding sequence is TGTGCCAGCAGCTCCCCCCCGGGACAGCTGTCCTCTGGAAACACCATATATTTT. Translated: CASSSPPGQLSSGNTIYF.

The chain links TRBV1 to TRBJ2-2; TRBD2, the table's D call, lacks a check against the DNA. TRBV1 is deemed a pseudogene. The CDR3 has 18 residues. CDR3 residues: CTSSQAYGLAGDTGELFF. The CDR3 DNA sequence: TGCACCAGCAGCCAAGCTTATGGACTAGCGGGGGACACCGGGGAGCTGTTTTTT.

The rearrangement joins TRBV10-1 to TRBJ2-1, with 8 positions matching TRBD2. With V trimmed by 1 base and J by 7 bases, 9 bases remained unmatched. Germline CDR1 is WNHNN and CDR2 is SYGVQD (reference sequence). This CDR3 has 16 residues. The CDR3 nucleotides are TGCGCCAGCAGTGAGTTCCAGCGGGGGTTTAGTAATGAGCAGTTCTTC. It encodes CASSEFQRGFSNEQFF.

The rearrangement uses TRBV5-6 and TRBJ1-4; D perhaps matches TRBD1 (5 bases). Trimming left V 4 bases short and J 4 bases short, with 17 bases between. The CDR3 extends over 16 amino acids. Per the germline V gene, CDR1 is SGHDT and CDR2 is YYEEEE. For the CDR3, the DNA is TGTGCCAGCAGCCCTAAGGGAACAGGCTATAATGAAAAACTGTTTTTT. Protein sequence: CASSPKGTGYNEKLFF.

The chain combines TRBV4-2 with TRBJ2-3; TRBD2 aligns across 10 bases. Trimming at V came to 4 bases and at J to 2 bases, leaving 18 bases not matched to a gene. CDR1 and CDR2 from the germline V gene are LGHNA and YNFKEQ. This CDR3 region has 20 residues. The CDR3, as DNA: TGTGCCAGCAGCCGTGGGGGTTTGCCTAGCGGGGGCCCGCACACAGATACGCAGTATTTT. This translates into CASSRGGLPSGGPHTDTQYF.

This chain connects TRBV19 to TRBJ1-5, with 10 bases aligning to TRBD1. This CDR3 has 16 residues. V was clipped by 6 bases and J by 1 base; unmatched bases: 6. Germline CDR1 and CDR2: LNHDA and SQIVND (reference sequence). The CDR3 protein is CASRGQGLASNQPQHF. CDR3 bases: TGTGCCAGTAGGGGACAGGGGTTGGCGAGCAATCAGCCCCAGCATTTT.

The V gene is TRBV7-8, the J gene TRBJ2-5; maybe TRBD2 (7 bases). V shed 2 bases and J shed 1 base, with 14 bases lying between them. The CDR3 runs 16 residues. Germline CDR1 reads SGHVS; CDR2 reads FQNEAQ. For the CDR3, the DNA is TGTGCCAGCAGCTTATCCGCGCGGGGGCCCCAAGAGACCCAGTACTTC. This gives the protein CASSLSARGPQETQYF.

The chain links TRBV19 to TRBJ1-1; 7 positions match TRBD1. The CDR3 runs to 16 residues. Germline CDR1 LNHDA, CDR2 SQIVND (reference sequence). Trimming at V came to 0 bases and at J to 11 bases, leaving 15 bases not matched to a gene. CDR3 region: CASSIDFSRGVLRAFF. In DNA, the CDR3 is TGTGCCAGTAGTATAGATTTCAGCAGGGGGGTTCTTCGCGCTTTCTTT.

The chain carries TRBV7-2 and TRBJ2-2; a weak D match, TRBD1 (7 bases). V was trimmed by 5 bases and J by 4 bases, leaving 23 bases between them. The CDR3 sequence is 18 residues long. CDR1 SGHTA and CDR2 FQGNSA come from the germline V gene. The chain's CDR3 is CASSRGTVQRGGTGELFF. CDR3 DNA: TGTGCCAGCAGCCGCGGGACAGTTCAAAGAGGGGGCACCGGGGAGCTGTTTTTT.

V is TRBV7-3 and J is TRBJ2-3; 7 bases match TRBD2. CDR1 is SGHTA, CDR2 FQGTGA, per germline. CDR3 length equals 17 residues. The J segment lost 3 bases and the V segment lost 3 bases, leaving 12 bases of the junction unmatched. The CDR3 sequence: CASSFQPAGRGTDTQYF. DNA of the CDR3: TGTGCCAGCAGCTTCCAACCAGCGGGGAGGGGTACAGATACGCAGTATTTT.

The chain combines TRBV4-1 with TRBJ2-1; 13 bases fit TRBD2. Germline lookup yields CDR1 MGHRA and CDR2 YSYEKL. The CDR3 consists of 17 residues. Unmatched junction bases numbered 10, after V lost 3 bases and J lost 8 bases. CDR3 nucleotide sequence: TGCGCCAGCAGCCAGTCACTAGCGGGGGGGCTTAACTATGAGCAGTTCTTC. Translated: CASSQSLAGGLNYEQFF.

The chain combines TRBV2 with TRBJ1-1; possibly TRBD1 for D (6 bases). The germline CDR1 and CDR2 sequences are SNHLY and FYNNEI. There are 13 residues in the CDR3. The V gene lost 8 bases and the J gene lost 1 base, with 11 bases spanning the gap. This CDR3 reads CASSSRGNTEAFF. CDR3 DNA sequence: TGTGCCAGCTCCAGCAGGGGGAACACTGAAGCTTTCTTT.

This clone was observed once. The chain combines TRBV10-1 with TRBJ1-6; D is ambiguous. Trimming took 8 bases from V and 10 from J, leaving 15 bases between them. The CDR3 is made up of 13 amino acids. Per the germline V gene, CDR1 is WNHNN and CDR2 is SYGVQD (reference sequence). As DNA, the CDR3 is TGCGCCAGCTCGGATTCCGGAGAATCACCCCTCCACTTT. This translates into CASSDSGESPLHF.

The CDR3 DNA follows: TGTGCCAGCTCCATTCGGACAGCACCTACCTATGGCTACACCTTC. Protein product: CASSIRTAPTYGYTF. The chain employs TRBV6-5 and TRBJ1-2, with D maybe TRBD1 (6 bases). Trimming took 8 bases from V and 4 from J, leaving 20 bases between them. This CDR3 has 15 amino acids. Germline CDR1 MNHEY, CDR2 SVGAGI.

The rearrangement joins TRBV4-1 to TRBJ1-5, with 10 bases identical to TRBD1. J lost 7 bases, V lost 2 bases, and 8 bases had no gene match. The CDR3 is 16 residues long. Germline V CDR1 and CDR2: MGHRA, YSYEKL. CDR3 nucleotides: TGCGCCAGCAGCCAACCGACAGGGGGCCTACACCAGCCCCAGCATTTT. Its protein product is CASSQPTGGLHQPQHF.

The rearrangement uses TRBV24-1 and TRBJ2-1; D is unresolved. The V gene's germline CDR1 is KGHDR and CDR2 SFDVKD. CDR3 size: 15 residues. V was pared by 1 base and J by 5 bases, with 11 bases between. The CDR3 DNA sequence: TGTGCCACCAGTGATTTCAGCGCGCCCGACAATGAGCAGTTCTTC. Translation gives CATSDFSAPDNEQFF.

The chain is built from TRBV30 and TRBJ1-5; tentatively, D is TRBD1 (6 bases). The CDR3 totals 14 residues. V was cut by 2 bases and J by 5 bases, with 13 bases left in between. Germline V gene lookup returns CDR1 GTSNPN and CDR2 SVGIG (reference sequence). Here the CDR3 DNA reads TGTGCCTGGAGTACAGGGTTGGCGGATCAGCCCCAGCATTTT. Its translation: CAWSTGLADQPQHF.